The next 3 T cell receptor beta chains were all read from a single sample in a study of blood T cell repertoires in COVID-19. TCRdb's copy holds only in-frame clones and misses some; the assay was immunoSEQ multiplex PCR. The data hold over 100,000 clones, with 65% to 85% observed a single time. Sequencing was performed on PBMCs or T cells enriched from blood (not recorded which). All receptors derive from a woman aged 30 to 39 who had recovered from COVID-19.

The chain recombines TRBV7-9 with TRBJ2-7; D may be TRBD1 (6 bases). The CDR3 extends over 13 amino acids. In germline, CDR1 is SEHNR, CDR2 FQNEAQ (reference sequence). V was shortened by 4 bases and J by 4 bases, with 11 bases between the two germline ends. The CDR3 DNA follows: TGTGCCAGCAGCTCGAAAGGACAGTACGAGCAGTACTTC. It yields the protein CASSSKGQYEQYF.

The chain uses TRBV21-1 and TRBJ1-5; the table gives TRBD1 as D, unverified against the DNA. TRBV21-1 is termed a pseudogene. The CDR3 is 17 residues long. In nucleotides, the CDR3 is TGTGCCAGCAGCAAGGACTGGACAGTCTCATTCAATCAGCCCCAGCATTTT. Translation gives CASSKDWTVSFNQPQHF.

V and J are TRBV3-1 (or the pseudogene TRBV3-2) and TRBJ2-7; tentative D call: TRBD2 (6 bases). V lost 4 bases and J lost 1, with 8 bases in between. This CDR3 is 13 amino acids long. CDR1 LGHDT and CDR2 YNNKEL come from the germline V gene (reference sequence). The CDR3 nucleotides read TGTGCCAGCAGCCCGGGGACTTCCTACGAGCAGTACTTC. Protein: CASSPGTSYEQYF.